Listed here are 27 T cell receptor beta chains from one sample, sequenced in a study of beta chain features in type 1 diabetes. The investigators reverse transcribed all of the isolated RNA, so they sequenced expressed TCRB transcripts. The table came from immunoSEQ multiplex PCR; TCRdb's copy has only in-frame clones and leaves some out. The sample lists under 450,000 clones; more than 11% were seen once. The sequencing sample was made of naive CD4+ T cells from blood. These receptors originate from a man aged 30 to 45 in good health.

Here the CDR3 reads CAWISEPKLEATEAFF. The CDR3 nucleotides read TGTGCCTGGATTTCCGAACCTAAGTTAGAAGCCACTGAAGCTTTCTTT. V usage is TRBV30 and J usage is TRBJ1-1; no clear D gene. The CDR3 contains 16 residues. Trimming took 4 bases from V and 4 from J, leaving 22 bases between them. CDR1 and CDR2 (germline): GTSNPN, SVGIG (reference sequence).

This clone was detected only a few times. This chain uses TRBV13 with TRBJ2-3, with D possibly being TRBD1 or TRBD2 (5 bases each). V shed 1 base and J shed 2 bases, with 10 bases lying between them. Germline-derived CDR1 and CDR2 are PRHDT and FYEKMQ (reference sequence). The CDR3 extends over 15 amino acids. The CDR3 sequence: CASSLVGGPTDTQYF. CDR3 in DNA: TGTGCCAGCAGCTTAGTTGGGGGACCCACAGATACGCAGTATTTT.

This chain joins TRBV7-9 and TRBJ1-1; D perhaps matches TRBD1 (5 bases). Per germline, CDR1 SEHNR and CDR2 FQNEAQ (reference sequence). The CDR3 has 15 amino acids. V was cut by 5 bases and J by 1 base, with 14 bases left in between. The CDR3 here is CASSGPGRQNTEAFF. CDR3 coding DNA: TGTGCCAGCAGCGGACCGGGACGGCAGAACACTGAAGCTTTCTTT. The full variable domain, in which reference TRBV7-9 and TRBJ1-1 provide the parts outside the CDR3, is DTGVSQNPRHKITKRGQNVTFRCDPISEHNRLYWYRQTLGQGPEFLTYFQNEAQLEKSRLLSDRFSAERPKGSFSTLEIQRTEQGDSAMYLCASSGPGRQNTEAFFGQGTRLTVV.

V gene TRBV7-9 combines with J gene TRBJ2-1, with 7 bases identical to TRBD2. The germline V gene has CDR1 SEHNR and CDR2 FQNEAQ (reference sequence). The trim removed 3 bases at V and 5 bases at J, leaving 7 bases unmatched. This CDR3 is 15 amino acids long. The CDR3 DNA reads TGTGCCAGCAGCTTCCTAGCGGCCCTTGACAATGAGCAGTTCTTC. This sequence encodes CASSFLAALDNEQFF.

The chain carries TRBV9 and TRBJ2-5; D may be TRBD2 (6 bases). Per germline, CDR1 SGDLS and CDR2 YYNGEE. The CDR3 runs to 15 residues. Trimming shortened V by 3 bases and J by 0 bases, and 12 bases separated the two germline ends. DNA for the CDR3: TGTGCCAGCAGCGCAGTGGGACTTTACCAAGAGACCCAGTACTTC. Protein sequence: CASSAVGLYQETQYF.

Remarks on this clone: Other DNA sequences in this specimen translate into the identical CDR3. This rearrangement joins TRBV30 to TRBJ1-3; no clear D gene. This CDR3 contains 13 residues. Trimming took 4 bases from V and 4 from J, leaving 11 bases between them. CDR1 is GTSNPN, CDR2 SVGIG, per germline (reference sequence). The CDR3 loop is CAWNGGPGNTIYF. CDR3 coding DNA: TGTGCCTGGAATGGAGGGCCCGGAAACACCATATATTTT.

The sample holds a few counts of this clone. The chain joins TRBV14 to TRBJ1-4, with D uncertain. V lost 0 bases to trimming and J lost 5 bases, with 13 bases between them. Germline V gene sequence: CDR1 SGHDN, CDR2 FVKESK. The CDR3 consists of 16 residues. The CDR3 nucleotides are TGTGCCAGCAGCCAAGATACGGTGGCAGTCAATGAAAAACTGTTTTTT. It translates to CASSQDTVAVNEKLFF.

The chain joins TRBV14 to TRBJ1-2; 7 bases agree with TRBD1. Germline V gene data show CDR1 as SGHDN and CDR2 as FVKESK. This CDR3 has 12 amino acids. Trimming cost V 5 bases and J 4 bases; bases outside gene matches: 1. The CDR3 DNA sequence: TGTGCCAGCAGCAGGGACAGCTATGGCTACACCTTC. It translates to CASSRDSYGYTF. Full variable domain (outside the CDR3, taken from reference TRBV14 and TRBJ1-2): EAGVTQFPSHSVIEKGQTVTLRCDPISGHDNLYWYRRVMGKEIKFLLHFVKESKQDESGMPNNRFLAERTGGTYSTLKVQPAELEDSGVYFCASSRDSYGYTFGSGTRLTVV.

Only a few counts were recorded for this clone. The gene calls are TRBV25-1 and TRBJ2-1; no definite D call. The CDR3 has 14 residues. Per the germline V gene, CDR1 is MGHDK and CDR2 is SYGVNS. V lost 3 bases to trimming and J lost 12 bases, with 18 bases between them. CDR3 DNA sequence: TGTGCCAGCAGTGAGTCCCCTGGGTGGAAGGTGCAGTTCTTC. Its translation is CASSESPGWKVQFF.

The gene calls are TRBV5-4 and TRBJ1-2, with 9 positions matching TRBD1. Germline values: CDR1 SGHNT, CDR2 YYREEE (reference sequence). V lost 4 bases to trimming and J lost 0 bases; unmatched junction nucleotides: 7. The CDR3 is 16 residues long. Here the CDR3 reads CASSPGQGPTNYGYTF. The CDR3, as DNA: TGTGCCAGCAGCCCAGGACAGGGGCCTACTAACTATGGCTACACCTTC.

The CDR3 spells CATAQPGTENTEAFF. The DNA of the CDR3 is TGTGCCACCGCCCAACCCGGGACAGAAAACACTGAAGCTTTCTTT. The rearrangement links TRBV15 to TRBJ1-1, with TRBD1 identical over 7 bases. The junction had 11 bases not matched to a gene; V was cut back by 8 bases and J by 2 bases. The length of the CDR3 is 15 residues. Germline CDR1 LNHNV, CDR2 YYDKDF (reference sequence).

Only a few counts were recorded for this clone. The rearrangement links TRBV27 to TRBJ1-2; D is ambiguous. V gave up 4 bases and J gave up 3 bases, with 9 bases separating them. Germline lookup yields CDR1 MNHEY and CDR2 SMNVEV (reference sequence). The CDR3 runs to 13 residues. This CDR3 reads CASSSSWYYGYTF. The CDR3 DNA is TGTGCCAGCAGTTCAAGTTGGTACTATGGCTACACCTTC.

This clone was counted ten times or more. The chain couples TRBV7-9 to TRBJ2-3; the D is unclear. V lost 1 base to trimming and J lost 1 base, with 9 bases between them. Per the germline V gene, CDR1 is SEHNR and CDR2 is FQNEAQ (reference sequence). The CDR3 sequence is 15 residues long. The CDR3 spells CASSLESGGTDTQYF. The CDR3 region has the DNA TGTGCCAGCAGCTTAGAAAGTGGGGGCACAGATACGCAGTATTTT.

V usage is TRBV18 and J usage is TRBJ2-7; 9 nucleotides align to TRBD2. The V segment lost 1 base and the J segment 4 bases; nucleotides outside the gene matches: 8. The CDR3 sequence is 16 residues long. Germline CDR1 reads KGHSH; CDR2 reads LQKENI. CDR3 DNA: TGTGCCAGCTCACCACTTGCGGGAGGGCCAGGGTACGAGCAGTACGTC. Amino acids: CASSPLAGGPGYEQYV.

The chain recombines TRBV21-1 with TRBJ2-7; the table's D call TRBD1 went unverified against the DNA. TRBV21-1 constitutes a pseudogene. This CDR3 comprises 15 residues. This CDR3 reads CASSWDRVPSYEQYV. In DNA form, the CDR3 reads TGTGCCAGCAGCTGGGACAGGGTCCCTTCCTACGAGCAGTACGTC.

Many counts were recorded for this clone. The V gene is TRBV14, the J gene TRBJ2-3; no firm D call. Deletions cut 4 bases from V and 1 base from J, with 9 bases between. The CDR3 is made up of 14 amino acids. The V gene's germline CDR1 is SGHDN and CDR2 FVKESK. This chain's CDR3 is CASSLMAGTDTQYF. The CDR3 DNA sequence: TGTGCCAGCAGCCTTATGGCAGGCACAGATACGCAGTATTTT.

The J gene is TRBJ2-3, the V gene TRBV7-8; D could derive from TRBD1 or TRBD2 (6 bases each). The germline V gene has CDR1 SGHVS and CDR2 FQNEAQ. V lost 8 bases and J lost 4, with 13 bases in between. This CDR3 comprises 13 residues. The CDR3 sequence: CASSKGGADTQYF. CDR3 coding DNA: TGTGCCAGCTCAAAGGGGGGCGCAGATACGCAGTATTTT.

This clone was found a few times. This chain uses TRBV19 with TRBJ1-2; D remains ambiguous. V dropped 8 bases and J dropped 3 bases, with 13 bases sitting between them. The CDR3 runs to 13 residues. Germline-derived CDR1 and CDR2 are LNHDA and SQIVND (reference sequence). Written as DNA, the CDR3 is TGTGCCAGTTTGAGTAAGATCGACTATGGCTACACCTTC. Residues: CASLSKIDYGYTF. Using reference TRBV19 and TRBJ1-2 for the parts outside the CDR3, the full variable domain is DGGITQSPKYLFRKEGQNVTLSCEQNLNHDAMYWYRQDPGQGLRLIYYSQIVNDFQKGDIAEGYSVSREKKESFPLTVTSAQKNPTAFYLCASLSKIDYGYTFGSGTRLTVV.

This clone was detected a few times. The genes are TRBV20-1 and TRBJ2-4; 7 bases align to TRBD1. CDR3 size: 11 residues. Germline V gene lookup returns CDR1 DFQATT and CDR2 SNEGSKA (reference sequence). In nucleotides, the CDR3 is TGCAGCGGGACAGCTTCCAACATTCAGTACTTC. This codes for CSGTASNIQYF.

This chain uses TRBV7-9 with TRBJ2-1, with a tentative D call TRBD1 (6 bases). V was trimmed by 5 bases and J by 0 bases, leaving 8 bases between them. The CDR3 extends over 14 amino acids. Looked up from germline, CDR1 is SEHNR and CDR2 is FQNEAQ (reference sequence). Here the CDR3 DNA reads TGTGCCAGCAGCCGGGACAACTCCTACAATGAGCAGTTCTTC. Translated: CASSRDNSYNEQFF. The full variable domain, rest sourced from reference TRBV7-9 and TRBJ2-1, is DTGVSQNPRHKITKRGQNVTFRCDPISEHNRLYWYRQTLGQGPEFLTYFQNEAQLEKSRLLSDRFSAERPKGSFSTLEIQRTEQGDSAMYLCASSRDNSYNEQFFGPGTRLTVL.

V usage is TRBV5-1 and J usage is TRBJ2-5, with a possible D match to TRBD2 (5 bases). The CDR3 extends over 13 amino acids. In germline, CDR1 is SGHRS, CDR2 YFSETQ. The V end was cut by 2 bases, the J end by 5 bases, with 10 bases between. CDR3 sequence: CASSFKSGETQYF. CDR3 bases: TGCGCCAGCAGCTTCAAATCGGGGGAGACCCAGTACTTC.

The chain carries TRBV4-3 and TRBJ1-4; weak D call: TRBD1 (5 bases). The V gene lost 1 base and the J gene lost 14 bases, with 14 bases spanning the gap. Germline-derived CDR1 and CDR2 are LGHNA and YSLEER. This CDR3 has 13 residues. CDR3 sequence (DNA): TGCGCCAGCAGCCAAGCCGTTCAGGGTTCCCTGTTTTTT. This codes for CASSQAVQGSLFF.

The gene calls are TRBV6-1 and TRBJ2-6; D gene unclear. Germline V gene data show CDR1 as MNHNS and CDR2 as SASEGT. Trimming removed 6 bases at V and 4 bases at J, with 13 bases between. The CDR3 is made up of 15 amino acids. CDR3 nucleotides: TGTGCCAGCAGCCTACACAGTGGCGGGGCCAACGTCCTGACTTTC. Its protein product is CASSLHSGGANVLTF.

The chain combines TRBV6-1 with TRBJ2-7; TRBD1 aligns across 9 bases. V gave up 7 bases and J gave up 4 bases; unmatched junction bases: 8. This CDR3 is 14 amino acids long. The germline CDR1 and CDR2 sequences are MNHNS and SASEGT. Here the CDR3 reads CASNPQGAIYEQYV. In DNA, the CDR3 is TGTGCCAGCAACCCACAGGGGGCAATATACGAGCAGTACGTC.

This clone was recorded at least ten times. This chain connects TRBV29-1 to TRBJ1-2; D is unresolved. The germline V and J ends were trimmed by 7 bases and 3 bases, with 12 bases remaining between them. Germline values: CDR1 SQVTM, CDR2 ANQGSEA. This CDR3 region has 12 residues. The CDR3 loop reads CSARTDYYGYTF. DNA for the CDR3: TGCAGCGCCAGAACAGATTACTATGGCTACACCTTC. Looking up the rest from reference TRBV29-1 and TRBJ1-2 gives the full variable domain: SAVISQKPSRDICQRGTSLTIQCQVDSQVTMMFWYRQQPGQSLTLIATANQGSEATYESGFVIDKFPISRPNLTFSTLTVSNMSPEDSSIYLCSARTDYYGYTFGSGTRLTVV.

The chain carries TRBV2 and TRBJ2-7; D is unclear. CDR1 is SNHLY, CDR2 FYNNEI, per germline. V lost 4 bases to trimming and J lost 5 bases, with 6 bases between them. This CDR3 is built from 11 residues. Here the CDR3 reads CASSALDEQYF. CDR3 nucleotide sequence: TGTGCCAGCAGTGCACTGGACGAGCAGTACTTC.

The V gene is TRBV30, the J gene TRBJ1-1; no firm D call. The CDR3 extends over 13 amino acids. V was clipped by 7 bases and J by 5 bases, with 17 bases between them. Germline V gene sequence: CDR1 GTSNPN, CDR2 SVGIG (reference sequence). The CDR3 sequence is CAYDGQRGTEAFF. DNA of the CDR3: TGTGCCTATGATGGGCAGCGTGGGACTGAAGCTTTCTTT.